The 23 T cell receptor beta chains in this list originate from one sample, sequenced in a study of cytomegalovirus exposure and HLA in healthy donors. The PCR employed 60 Vbeta primers together with 13 Jbeta primers. Data came from immunoSEQ multiplex PCR; TCRdb stores just in-frame clones and leaves some out. The sample holds around 100,000 clones; over 60% are singletons and the top ten take 4.8%. The sequenced sample consisted of PBMCs. The receptors here all came from a man aged 30 to 39 in good health and CMV-seropositive.

V is TRBV7-7 and J is TRBJ2-5; perhaps TRBD2 as D (6 bases). CDR3 length equals 14 residues. The V gene's germline CDR1 is SSHAT and CDR2 FNYEAQ (reference sequence). Trimming left V 3 bases short and J 4 bases short, with 12 bases between. The CDR3 spells CASSFQGGGETQYF. In DNA, the CDR3 is TGTGCCAGCAGCTTCCAGGGAGGAGGAGAGACCCAGTACTTC.

The J gene is TRBJ1-5, the V gene TRBV11-1, with D possibly matching TRBD1 (6 bases). This CDR3 is 13 amino acids long. Germline values: CDR1 SGHAT, CDR2 FQDESV (reference sequence). Trimming took off 5 bases at V and 5 bases at J, with 10 bases between the two ends. CDR3: CASSRGGDQPQHF. CDR3 in DNA: TGTGCCAGCAGCAGGGGGGGGGATCAGCCCCAGCATTTT.

The rearrangement uses TRBV19 and TRBJ2-1, with TRBD1 identical over 11 bases. CDR3 length equals 15 residues. Germline-derived CDR1 and CDR2 are LNHDA and SQIVND (reference sequence). The junction had 5 bases not matched to a gene; V was cut back by 3 bases and J by 7 bases. CDR3 nucleotides: TGTGCCAGTAGTATCCTCGGGACAGGGGGAAATGAGCAGTTCTTC. It yields the protein CASSILGTGGNEQFF. Using reference TRBV19 and TRBJ2-1 for the parts outside the CDR3, the full variable domain is DGGITQSPKYLFRKEGQNVTLSCEQNLNHDAMYWYRQDPGQGLRLIYYSQIVNDFQKGDIAEGYSVSREKKESFPLTVTSAQKNPTAFYLCASSILGTGGNEQFFGPGTRLTVL.

The V call is TRBV4-3, the J call TRBJ1-1; TRBD1 agrees at 10 bases. Germline V gene lookup returns CDR1 LGHNA and CDR2 YSLEER. The CDR3 totals 17 residues. Trimming cost V 4 bases and J 4 bases; bases outside gene matches: 12. In nucleotides, the CDR3 is TGCGCCAGCAGCCTCCTAGACAGGGGGCGCGATGCCACTGAAGCTTTCTTT. It translates to CASSLLDRGRDATEAFF.

The chain joins TRBV2 to TRBJ1-5; no definite D call. From germline, CDR1 is SNHLY and CDR2 FYNNEI. The CDR3 has 15 amino acids. Trimming removed 4 bases from V and 3 bases from J, with 13 bases in between. The CDR3 coding sequence is TGTGCCAGCAGTGGTTCGAGGGCGGCCAATCAGCCCCAGCATTTT. It yields the protein CASSGSRAANQPQHF.

The V call is TRBV4-3, the J call TRBJ2-3, with D perhaps TRBD2 (7 bases). Trimming took off 1 base at V and 10 bases at J, with 24 bases between the two ends. Germline CDR1 and CDR2: LGHNA and YSLEER. The CDR3 has 17 residues. CDR3 sequence: CASSQAVVSAQGRAQYF. In DNA, the CDR3 is TGCGCCAGCAGCCAAGCCGTGGTTAGCGCTCAGGGGAGGGCGCAGTATTTT.

As to this clone: A read error may account for a junction end that differs from germline. Within the sample, other DNA sequences also encode this same CDR3. The chain is built from TRBV6-5 and TRBJ2-5, with 8 bases matching TRBD1. The germline V gene encodes CDR1 MNHEY and CDR2 SVGAGI. CDR3 size: 15 residues. As DNA, the CDR3 is TGTGCTAGCAGTGGGGGGACAGGCCCCCGGGAGACCCAGTACTTC. It is translated as CASSGGTGPRETQYF.

The gene calls are TRBV5-4 and TRBJ2-3; tentative D call: TRBD2 (5 bases). Germline V gene lookup returns CDR1 SGHNT and CDR2 YYREEE (reference sequence). The CDR3 covers 16 residues. Trimming took off 0 bases at V and 7 bases at J, with 18 bases between the two ends. This chain's CDR3 is CASSLAGNSPVNTQYF. CDR3 coding DNA: TGTGCCAGCAGCTTGGCCGGGAATAGCCCCGTTAATACGCAGTATTTT.

The gene calls are TRBV2 and TRBJ2-5; 9 bases line up with TRBD1. V lost 4 bases to trimming and J lost 4 bases; unmatched junction nucleotides: 10. Germline-derived CDR1 and CDR2 are SNHLY and FYNNEI. The CDR3 consists of 16 residues. CDR3 nucleotides: TGTGCCAGCAGTGCCGGGACAGGGTCATTGTCAGAGACCCAGTACTTC. Translating gives CASSAGTGSLSETQYF.

This clone was seen a few times. V is TRBV6-5 and J is TRBJ2-7; 10 bases fit TRBD2. Germline V gene sequence: CDR1 MNHEY, CDR2 SVGAGI. Trimming at V came to 6 bases and at J to 4 bases, leaving 6 bases not matched to a gene. This CDR3 is 14 amino acids long. CDR3 nucleotide sequence: TGTGCCAGCAGGGGGCTAGCGGGGGAATACGAGCAGTACTTC. Its protein is CASRGLAGEYEQYF.

In its sample, this clone was seen many times. This chain connects TRBV4-1 to TRBJ2-5, with TRBD1 identical over 10 bases. Germline lookup yields CDR1 MGHRA and CDR2 YSYEKL. There are 14 residues in the CDR3. V was pared by 2 bases and J by 9 bases, with 6 bases of the junction left unmatched. DNA for the CDR3: TGCGCCAGCAGCCAACCCCGGGACAGGGGATCCCAGTACTTC. Translating it yields CASSQPRDRGSQYF.

The gene calls are TRBV5-1 and TRBJ2-7, with 7 nucleotides matching TRBD2. CDR3 size: 14 residues. From germline, CDR1 is SGHRS and CDR2 YFSETQ. The trim removed 5 bases at V and 5 bases at J, leaving 10 bases unmatched. CDR3 sequence: CASRLRPGGDEQYF. CDR3 bases: TGCGCCAGCAGACTCCGTCCTGGGGGGGACGAGCAGTACTTC.

J is TRBJ1-2 and V is TRBV5-1; D is undetermined. V was trimmed by 0 bases and J by 4 bases, leaving 13 bases between them. From germline, CDR1 is SGHRS and CDR2 YFSETQ. CDR3 length equals 15 residues. In DNA form, the CDR3 reads TGCGCCAGCAGCTTGGAAGCCGACATCTCCTATGGCTACACCTTC. Protein: CASSLEADISYGYTF.

This chain joins TRBV2 and TRBJ2-2; TRBD1 aligns across 7 bases. The V gene's germline CDR1 is SNHLY and CDR2 FYNNEI. V shed 7 bases, J shed 5 bases, and the junction held 4 bases outside the gene matches. The CDR3 spans 13 residues. CDR3 in DNA: TGTGCCAGCATTCCACAGGGGACCGGGGAGCTGTTTTTT. The encoded protein is CASIPQGTGELFF. Together with reference TRBV2 and TRBJ2-2, the CDR3 gives the full variable domain: EPEVTQTPSHQVTQMGQEVILRCVPISNHLYFYWYRQILGQKVEFLVSFYNNEISEKSEIFDDQFSVERPDGSNFTLKIRSTKLEDSAMYFCASIPQGTGELFFGEGSRLTVL.

The chain couples TRBV28 to TRBJ1-5, with 7 positions matching TRBD1. This CDR3 spans 14 amino acids. Germline loops: CDR1 MDHEN, CDR2 SYDVKM. With 2 bases clipped from V and 6 bases from J, the junction kept 4 bases outside the gene matches. In DNA form, the CDR3 reads TGTGCCAGCAGTTTACAGGGGGAAGGTCAGCCCCAGCATTTT. Its translation: CASSLQGEGQPQHF. The entire variable domain, with the rest obtained from reference TRBV28 and TRBJ1-5, is as follows: DVKVTQSSRYLVKRTGEKVFLECVQDMDHENMFWYRQDPGLGLRLIYFSYDVKMKEKGDIPEGYSVSREKKERFSLILESASTNQTSMYLCASSLQGEGQPQHFGDGTRLSIL.

V usage is TRBV28 and J usage is TRBJ2-1; TRBD2 matches at 8 bases. The CDR3 is made up of 14 amino acids. Germline V gene sequence: CDR1 MDHEN, CDR2 SYDVKM. Trimming took 10 bases from V and 9 from J; bases not matched to a gene: 14. As DNA, the CDR3 is TGTGCCACCTGGATGGGAGCGGGGGTGGGTGAGCAGTTCTTC. It yields the protein CATWMGAGVGEQFF. Using reference TRBV28 and TRBJ2-1 for the parts outside the CDR3, the full variable domain is DVKVTQSSRYLVKRTGEKVFLECVQDMDHENMFWYRQDPGLGLRLIYFSYDVKMKEKGDIPEGYSVSREKKERFSLILESASTNQTSMYLCATWMGAGVGEQFFGPGTRLTVL.

Comments on this clone: Because the CDR3's place on the DNA is in doubt, the DNA is left out and the CDR3 is given as listed by TCRdb. V gene TRBV28 combines with J gene TRBJ1-4. 14 amino acids form the CDR3, both terminal residues included. Germline V gene data show CDR1 as MDHEN and CDR2 as SYDVKM. This chain's CDR3 is CASSFLAEEEKLFF.

V usage is TRBV4-1 and J usage is TRBJ1-1; TRBD1 agrees at 8 bases. V was pared by 0 bases and J by 0 bases, with 15 bases of the junction left unmatched. Germline loops: CDR1 MGHRA, CDR2 YSYEKL. The CDR3 contains 20 residues. The CDR3 sequence: CASSQDGAGGYTSMNTEAFF. CDR3 bases: TGCGCCAGCAGCCAAGATGGGGCAGGGGGCTATACTTCGATGAACACTGAAGCTTTCTTT.

This sequence joins TRBV28 and TRBJ1-2; TRBD1 is a possible D gene (6 bases). In germline, CDR1 is MDHEN, CDR2 SYDVKM. The CDR3 loop spans 14 amino acids. The V gene lost 6 bases and the J gene lost 8 bases, with 19 bases spanning the gap. DNA for the CDR3: TGTGCCAGCAGCCTTTGGGAGGGGGGTCAAGGCTACACCTTC. Translation gives CASSLWEGGQGYTF.

The V and J genes are TRBV28 and TRBJ2-3; D might be TRBD1 (5 bases). V was clipped by 5 bases and J by 0 bases, with 12 bases between them. Germline assignment: CDR1 MDHEN and CDR2 SYDVKM. There are 15 residues in the CDR3. The CDR3 nucleotides read TGTGCCAGCAGTCATGACAGTGCTAGCACAGATACGCAGTATTTT. Translation: CASSHDSASTDTQYF. Filled out from reference TRBV28 and TRBJ2-3, the complete variable domain reads DVKVTQSSRYLVKRTGEKVFLECVQDMDHENMFWYRQDPGLGLRLIYFSYDVKMKEKGDIPEGYSVSREKKERFSLILESASTNQTSMYLCASSHDSASTDTQYFGPGTRLTVL.

This rearrangement joins TRBV12-5 to TRBJ2-5, with TRBD1 identical over 10 bases. There are 15 residues in the CDR3. Germline V gene lookup returns CDR1 LGHNT and CDR2 FRNRAP. Trimming took 6 bases from V and 2 from J; bases not matched to a gene: 6. The CDR3 sequence: CASGLTGGPQETQYF. The CDR3 bases are TGTGCTAGTGGATTGACAGGGGGCCCACAAGAGACCCAGTACTTC.

A few counts support this clone. The chain combines TRBV6-1 with TRBJ2-7; possible D gene TRBD1, 5 bases. This CDR3 is 13 amino acids long. Per germline, CDR1 MNHNS and CDR2 SASEGT. V dropped 7 bases and J dropped 2 bases, with 12 bases sitting between them. The DNA for the CDR3 is TGTGCCAGCACAAGAGACAGCACCTACGAGCAGTACTTC. This gives the protein CASTRDSTYEQYF.

This clone was seen a handful of times. This specimen includes other DNA sequences encoding the same CDR3. The chain recombines TRBV6-5 with TRBJ2-7; tentatively, D is TRBD2 (5 bases). The CDR3 extends over 13 amino acids. V was trimmed by 0 bases and J by 5 bases, leaving 8 bases between them. In germline, CDR1 is MNHEY, CDR2 SVGAGI. The CDR3 DNA follows: TGTGCCAGCAGTTACTCTCGGGGAAACGAGCAGTACTTC. Translating gives CASSYSRGNEQYF.